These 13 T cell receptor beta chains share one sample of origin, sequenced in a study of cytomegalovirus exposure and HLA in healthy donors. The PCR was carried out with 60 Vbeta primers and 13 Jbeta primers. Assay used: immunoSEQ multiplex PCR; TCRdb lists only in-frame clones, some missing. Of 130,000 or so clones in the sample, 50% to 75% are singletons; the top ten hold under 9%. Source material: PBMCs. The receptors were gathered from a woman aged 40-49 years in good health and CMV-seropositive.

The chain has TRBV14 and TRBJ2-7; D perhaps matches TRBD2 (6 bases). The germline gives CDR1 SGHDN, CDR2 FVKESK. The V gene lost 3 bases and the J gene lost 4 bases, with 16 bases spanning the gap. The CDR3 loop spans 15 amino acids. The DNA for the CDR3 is TGTGCCAGCAGCCATTTCCCTTCGGGAGTATACGAGCAGTACTTC. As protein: CASSHFPSGVYEQYF.

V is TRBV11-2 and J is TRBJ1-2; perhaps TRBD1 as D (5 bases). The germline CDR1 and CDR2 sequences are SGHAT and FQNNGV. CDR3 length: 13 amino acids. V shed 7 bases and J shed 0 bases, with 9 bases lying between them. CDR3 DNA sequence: TGTGCCAGCATCGACAGCTCTAACTATGGCTACACCTTC. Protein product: CASIDSSNYGYTF.

The CDR3 DNA reads as TGTGCCAGTAGTACGACATTGAGTAATGAGCAGTTCTTC. Protein sequence: CASSTTLSNEQFF. The chain carries TRBV19 and TRBJ2-1; D is unclear. V gave up 4 bases and J gave up 7 bases, with 11 bases separating them. Germline CDR1 and CDR2: LNHDA and SQIVND (reference sequence). The CDR3 contains 13 residues.

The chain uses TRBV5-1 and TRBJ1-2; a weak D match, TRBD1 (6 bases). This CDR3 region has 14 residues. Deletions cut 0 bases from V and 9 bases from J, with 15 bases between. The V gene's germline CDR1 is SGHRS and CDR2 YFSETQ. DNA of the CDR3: TGCGCCAGCAGCTTGGATCCTTACAGGGAGAGCTACACCTTC. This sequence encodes CASSLDPYRESYTF.

CDR3 nucleotides: TGTGCCAGCAGCTTACAGGGAGGGAGCCAAGAGACCCAGTACTTC. It specifies CASSLQGGSQETQYF. The gene calls are TRBV5-4 and TRBJ2-5; tentative D call: TRBD2 (7 bases). CDR3 size: 15 residues. V lost 2 bases, J lost 1 base, and 12 bases lay in between. Germline V lookup: CDR1 SGHNT, CDR2 YYREEE (reference sequence).

The CDR3 DNA is TGCGCCAGCAGCCCGCCGTCAGGGGAATCAGCTTTCTTT. Amino acids: CASSPPSGESAFF. V gene TRBV5-1 combines with J gene TRBJ1-1, with D perhaps TRBD1 (6 bases). Trimming left V 4 bases short and J 10 bases short, with 17 bases between. Germline V gene lookup returns CDR1 SGHRS and CDR2 YFSETQ. The CDR3 runs 13 residues.

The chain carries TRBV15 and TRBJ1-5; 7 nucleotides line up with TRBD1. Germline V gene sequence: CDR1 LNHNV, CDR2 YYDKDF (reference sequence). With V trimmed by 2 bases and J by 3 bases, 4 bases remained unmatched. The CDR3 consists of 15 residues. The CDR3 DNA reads TGTGCCACCAGCAGACCACAGGGGAACAATCAGCCCCAGCATTTT. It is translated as CATSRPQGNNQPQHF.

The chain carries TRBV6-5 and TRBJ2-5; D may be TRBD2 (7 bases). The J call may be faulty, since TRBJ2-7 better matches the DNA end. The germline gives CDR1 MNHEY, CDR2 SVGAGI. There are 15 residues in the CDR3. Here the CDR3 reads CASSYRGAQRDEQYF. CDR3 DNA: TGTGCCAGCAGTTATCGGGGGGCGCAAAGGGACGAGCAGTACTTC.

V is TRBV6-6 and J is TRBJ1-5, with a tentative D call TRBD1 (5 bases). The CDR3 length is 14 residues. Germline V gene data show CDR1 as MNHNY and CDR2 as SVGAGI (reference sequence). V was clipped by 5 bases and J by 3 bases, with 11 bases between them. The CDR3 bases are TGTGCCAGCAGTGATGACAGTTCCAATCAGCCCCAGCATTTT. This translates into CASSDDSSNQPQHF.

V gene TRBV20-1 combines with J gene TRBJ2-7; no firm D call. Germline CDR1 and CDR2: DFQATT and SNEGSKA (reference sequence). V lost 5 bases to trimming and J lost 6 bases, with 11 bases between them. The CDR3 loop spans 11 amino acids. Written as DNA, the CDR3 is TGCAGTGCTCCCAGGTCGCTCGAGCAGTACTTC. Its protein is CSAPRSLEQYF.

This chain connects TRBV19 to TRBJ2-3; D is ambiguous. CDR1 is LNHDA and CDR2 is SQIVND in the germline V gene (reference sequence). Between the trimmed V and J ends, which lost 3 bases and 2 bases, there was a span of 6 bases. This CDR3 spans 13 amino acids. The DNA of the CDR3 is TGTGCCAGTAGTATGTCCTACACAGATACGCAGTATTTT. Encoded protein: CASSMSYTDTQYF.

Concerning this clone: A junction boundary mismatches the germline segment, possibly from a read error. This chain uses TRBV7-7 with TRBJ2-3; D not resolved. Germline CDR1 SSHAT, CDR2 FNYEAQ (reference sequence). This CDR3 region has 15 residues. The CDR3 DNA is TGTGCTAGCAGCGCCTCTTTAACTAGCACAGATACGCAGTATTTT. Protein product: CASSASLTSTDTQYF. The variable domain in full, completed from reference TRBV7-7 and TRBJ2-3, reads GAGVSQSPRYKVTKRGQDVTLRCDPISSHATLYWYQQALGQGPEFLTYFNYEAQPDKSGLPSDRFSAERPEGSISTLTIQRTEQRDSAMYRCASSASLTSTDTQYFGPGTRLTVL.

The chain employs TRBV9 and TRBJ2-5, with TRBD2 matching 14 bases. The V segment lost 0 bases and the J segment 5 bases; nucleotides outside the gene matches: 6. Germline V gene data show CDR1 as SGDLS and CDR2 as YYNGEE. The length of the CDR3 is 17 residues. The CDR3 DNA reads TGTGCCAGCAGCGTAGGACTAGCGGGGGGGCCGGGGGAGACCCAGTACTTC. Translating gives CASSVGLAGGPGETQYF.